A selection of T cell receptor beta chains follows, all from one sample in a study of early T cells in non-severe SARS-CoV-2 infection. TCRdb passed the 5' RACE reads through MiXCR, listing each CDR3 protein once. The repertoire holds more than 65,000 distinct CDR3 sequences, with roughly 13% as singletons. Source material: whole blood. The source is an adult who was a healthcare worker with PCR-confirmed SARS-CoV-2 infection or an uninfected control (not recorded which). CDR3s include the opening cysteine and the closing phenylalanine or tryptophan. A D gene is named only where the DNA matches it firmly. Size is omitted from some rows. Given values are once, few, many or a class for expanded clones.

NA,NA,TRBJ2-3,TRBV29-1,CSVEVVTGTQYF,TGCAGCGTTGAAGTCGTTACGGGTACGCAGTATTTT
TRBD1,few,TRBJ2-7,TRBV7-9,CASSLTIQGPGVYEQYF,TGTGCCAGCAGCTTAACCATACAGGGGCCCGGTGTCTACGAGCAGTACTTC
TRBD2,NA,TRBJ2-1,TRBV12-3/TRBV12-4,CASNHRSGAANEQFF,TGTGCCAGCAACCACCGAAGCGGGGCTGCGAATGAGCAGTTCTTC
NA,few,TRBJ1-2,TRBV6-6,CASMRNPWELYGYTF,TGTGCCAGCATGAGGAACCCCTGGGAGCTCTATGGCTACACCTTC
NA,many,TRBJ2-3,TRBV4-3,CARGQVDGGPDTQYF,TGCGCCAGGGGCCAAGTGGACGGCGGGCCAGATACGCAGTATTTT
NA,NA,TRBJ2-7,TRBV5-6,CASSFGGVSPEQYF,TGTGCCAGCAGCTTTGGCGGGGTAAGCCCCGAGCAGTACTTC
TRBD1,NA,TRBJ1-3,TRBV4-3,CASSFDRAGNTIYF,TGCGCCAGCAGCTTCGACAGGGCTGGAAACACCATATATTTT
NA,NA,TRBJ1-2,TRBV9,CASSVGGALLGGYTF,TGTGCCAGCAGCGTAGGGGGGGCCCTGCTCGGCGGCTACACCTTC
NA,NA,TRBJ2-3,TRBV7-3,CASSASAGQAYTDTQYF,TGTGCCAGCAGCGCCTCCGCGGGGCAGGCTTACACAGATACGCAGTATTTT
NA,few,TRBJ2-3,TRBV12-3/TRBV12-4,CASSSRGGSTDTQYF,TGTGCCAGCAGTTCAAGGGGGGGGAGCACAGATACGCAGTATTTT
TRBD2,many,TRBJ2-1,TRBV7-2,CASSVGLAPDEQFF,TGTGCCAGCAGCGTTGGACTAGCTCCCGATGAGCAGTTCTTC
NA,few,TRBJ1-2,TRBV20-1,CSARGMDSPNYGYTF,TGCAGTGCTAGAGGAATGGACAGCCCTAACTATGGCTACACCTTC
NA,many,TRBJ1-1,TRBV9,CASSSVAQGATGREVSEAFF,TGTGCCAGCAGCAGCGTAGCACAGGGAGCCACAGGGCGGGAAGTGTCTGAAGCTTTCTTT
NA,many,TRBJ2-5,TRBV5-4,CASSLGLAGQETQYF,TGTGCCAGCAGCTTGGGCCTAGCCGGGCAAGAGACCCAGTACTTC
TRBD1,many,TRBJ2-2,TRBV30,CAWHRRQGVRPNTGELFF,TGTGCCTGGCACAGACGACAGGGCGTGCGTCCGAACACCGGGGAGCTGTTTTTT
TRBD1,NA,TRBJ1-5,TRBV27,CASRQGANSNQPQHF,TGTGCCAGCCGACAGGGGGCAAATAGCAATCAGCCCCAGCATTTT
NA,NA,TRBJ2-2,TRBV7-9,CASSFTSLGGTGELFF,TGTGCCAGCAGCTTCACTAGTTTAGGTGGCACCGGGGAGCTGTTTTTT